This T cell receptor (beta chain) was profiled in a study of cytomegalovirus exposure and HLA in healthy donors. Primers: 60 Vbeta forward and 13 Jbeta reverse. Produced via immunoSEQ multiplex PCR; TCRdb's table is partial and in-frame only. The profile shows 94,000 or so clones, around three quarters of them singletons. Findings and limits, study-wide: In a later analysis, the majority of CMV-associated beta chains seemingly showed HLA restriction. TCR beta sequences reportedly predicted most subjects' HLA-A and HLA-B alleles accurately.

Details on this clone: Its target is not known.

This TCR derives from a man in his sixties in good health and CMV-seronegative. Material: PBMCs.

CDR3 region: CASSLGGGYPYEQYF. Here the CDR3 DNA reads TGTGCCAGCAGCTTAGGTGGCGGGTACCCCTACGAGCAGTACTTC. The chain uses TRBV7-2 and TRBJ2-7; D might be TRBD2 (5 bases). V shed 1 base and J shed 2 bases, with 12 bases lying between them. This CDR3 is built from 15 residues. Germline-derived CDR1 and CDR2 are SGHTA and FQGNSA.